This entry is about one T cell receptor (beta chain). The data stem from a study of Ad26.COV2.S vaccination and SARS-CoV-2 variants. Sequencing used immunoSEQ multiplex PCR; TCRdb keeps in-frame clones, though not all of them. Of fewer than 400,000 clones in the sample, 85% were seen once. Documented treatment: roughly 19 received Ad26.COV2.S at low or high dose, single or two shots; roughly five received placebo; per-sample allocation not given. The samples date from day 63 after the first vaccine or placebo injection. V shed 5 bases and J shed 0 bases, with 19 bases lying between them. Germline CDR1 is SGHVS and CDR2 is FNYEAQ. The CDR3 consists of 18 residues.

V usage is TRBV7-6 and J usage is TRBJ1-4; no clear D. This specimen consisted of peripheral blood, obtained in a trial of Ad26.COV2.S vaccine versus placebo. The source of this sequence is a person between 18 and 59 years old who received the Ad26.COV2.S COVID-19 vaccine or a placebo. The CDR3 nucleotides read TGTGCCAGCAGCAGACAATACGCTCCTCAAGCAACTAATGAAAAACTGTTTTTT. Translated, it gives CASSRQYAPQATNEKLFF.